The clone carrying this T cell receptor beta chain appeared once. These data belong to a study of OX40 agonist ivuxolimab in advanced cancers. Study information: It was ivuxolimab, an agonistic anti-OX40 (CD134) antibody, that patients were treated with.

People who had autoimmune disease history or systemic immunosuppression were excluded. Peripheral blood came from all dose cohorts at three timepoints. The CDR3 totals 17 residues. The V segment lost 0 bases and the J segment 0 bases; nucleotides outside the gene matches: 8. Germline V CDR1 and CDR2: SGHRS, YFSETQ. Some clones are missing from TCRdb's copy, which holds only in-frame ones; the method was immunoSEQ multiplex PCR. The sample has 50,000 to 75,000 clones; 75% to 90% are singletons. The genes are TRBV5-1 and TRBJ1-1; 7 bases agree with TRBD1. The sequenced sample was CD4+ or CD8+ T cells sorted from blood, obtained in a trial of the OX40 agonist ivuxolimab. This TCR was sampled from an adult with an advanced solid tumor such as melanoma, head and neck, liver or kidney cancer. CDR3 protein: CASSLGAGGVVNTEAFF. For the CDR3, the DNA is TGCGCCAGCAGCTTGGGGGCAGGGGGTGTCGTGAACACTGAAGCTTTCTTT.